The 30 T cell receptor beta chains given below trace back to one sample, sequenced in a study of blood T cells in healthy people across ages. Through a sample-barcoded 5' primer and a J-beta primer mix, a second PCR was run for roughly 7 to 11 cycles. One entry per CDR3 protein, called by TCRdb with MiXCR from the 5' RACE reads. The data contain about 580,000 distinct CDR3 sequences, around 48% of them singletons. The specimen was blood. The receptors stem from a man at least 80 years old in good health.

This clonotype has only one observation. The chain carries TRBV19 and TRBJ1-1; D is possibly TRBD1 (5 bases). The V gene's germline CDR1 is LNHDA and CDR2 SQIVND (reference sequence). The length of the CDR3 is 16 residues. V was clipped by 0 bases and J by 4 bases, with 15 bases between them. The CDR3 DNA reads as TGTGCCAGTAGTATAGACCACCTACCTGGGGGCACTGAAGCTTTCTTT. Its translation is CASSIDHLPGGTEAFF. The variable domain in full, completed from reference TRBV19 and TRBJ1-1, reads DGGITQSPKYLFRKEGQNVTLSCEQNLNHDAMYWYRQDPGQGLRLIYYSQIVNDFQKGDIAEGYSVSREKKESFPLTVTSAQKNPTAFYLCASSIDHLPGGTEAFFGQGTRLTVV.

Comments on this clonotype: The junction departs from germline at one end; a sequencing error may be responsible. The rearrangement uses TRBV20-1 and TRBJ2-3; 7 nucleotides align to TRBD1. The CDR3 is 13 residues long. Germline V gene data show CDR1 as DFQATT and CDR2 as SNEGSKA (reference sequence). In DNA, the CDR3 is TGTAGTCGACTACAGGGGCGCACAGATACGCAGTATTTT. Translating gives CSRLQGRTDTQYF.

In DNA, the CDR3 is TGCGCCAGCAGCACGGACCCCAACTCCTACGAGCAGTACTTC. It codes for CASSTDPNSYEQYF. This sequence joins TRBV5-1 and TRBJ2-7; D uncertain. V lost 4 bases to trimming and J lost 0 bases, with 11 bases between them. The CDR3 is 14 residues long. Germline CDR1 is SGHRS and CDR2 is YFSETQ.

The rearrangement links TRBV14 to TRBJ1-2; D unclear. The CDR3 sequence is 14 residues long. V was trimmed by 3 bases and J by 4 bases, leaving 12 bases between them. Germline loops: CDR1 SGHDN, CDR2 FVKESK. The CDR3 region is CASSQEPTAYGYTF. DNA for the CDR3: TGTGCCAGCAGCCAGGAACCGACGGCCTATGGCTACACCTTC.

This clonotype was counted a few times. CDR3 amino acids: CASSQVRGGEQFF. The CDR3 DNA reads TGTGCCAGCAGCCAAGTACGGGGGGGTGAGCAGTTCTTC. V is TRBV3-1 and J is TRBJ2-1; 8 bases are a match to TRBD2. This CDR3 is built from 13 residues. The V and J ends lost 1 base and 9 bases, in that order; junction bases with no gene match: 2. The V gene's germline CDR1 is LGHDT and CDR2 YNNKEL (reference sequence).

This clonotype was counted a few times. The rearrangement uses TRBV7-2 and TRBJ1-2; D remains unclear. The ends were cut back, 0 bases at V and 4 bases at J, with 12 bases in the middle. The CDR3 sequence is 15 residues long. Germline assignment: CDR1 SGHTA and CDR2 FQGNSA. In DNA form, the CDR3 reads TGTGCCAGCAGCTTAGCTGCGGGAATTACCTATGGCTACACCTTC. Translating it yields CASSLAAGITYGYTF.

The sample holds a few counts of this clonotype. The chain uses TRBV18 and TRBJ2-5, with D possibly TRBD1 on 6 matching bases. Looked up from germline, CDR1 is KGHSH and CDR2 is LQKENI. V lost 3 bases to trimming and J lost 4 bases, with 12 bases between them. This CDR3 contains 14 residues. CDR3 DNA: TGTGCCAGCTCACCCACCGGGACACTAGAGACCCAGTACTTC. It codes for CASSPTGTLETQYF.

This clonotype was picked up a small number of times. The J gene is TRBJ2-1, the V gene TRBV28; D possibly matches TRBD1 or TRBD2 (7 bases each). This CDR3 has 15 residues. The germline CDR1 and CDR2 sequences are MDHEN and SYDVKM. V dropped 5 bases and J dropped 0 bases, with 11 bases sitting between them. The CDR3: CASSQGGSSYNEQFF. The CDR3 nucleotides are TGTGCCAGCAGTCAGGGGGGGAGCTCCTACAATGAGCAGTTCTTC.

The chain couples TRBV20-1 to TRBJ1-1; weak D call: TRBD1 (5 bases). V shed 5 bases and J shed 5 bases, with 15 bases lying between them. This CDR3 is 13 amino acids long. CDR1 and CDR2 (germline): DFQATT, SNEGSKA (reference sequence). The CDR3 DNA sequence: TGCAGTGCTCGCAAACAGGACTGGACTGAAGCTTTCTTT. Protein sequence: CSARKQDWTEAFF.

This clonotype was found a few times. V and J are TRBV3-1 and TRBJ1-2; D is unresolved. CDR3 size: 15 residues. Trimming took off 0 bases at V and 8 bases at J, with 16 bases between the two ends. CDR1 and CDR2 (germline): LGHDT, YNNKEL (reference sequence). The CDR3 bases are TGTGCCAGCAGCCAAGATCCCGCCTCAGAGCGGGGCTACACCTTC. It translates to CASSQDPASERGYTF.

In its sample, this clonotype was seen a few times. The genes are TRBV7-2 and TRBJ1-2; D unresolved. Germline CDR1 SGHTA, CDR2 FQGNSA. V was cut by 2 bases and J by 0 bases, with 7 bases left in between. CDR3 size: 14 residues. This chain's CDR3 is CASSLSSTNYGYTF. CDR3 bases: TGTGCCAGCAGCTTATCAAGTACTAACTATGGCTACACCTTC.

This clonotype showed up just a few times. V usage is TRBV7-2 and J usage is TRBJ1-2; 9 bases are shared with TRBD1. V trimming: 3 bases; J trimming: 4 bases; junction bases outside the gene matches: 9. Germline assignment: CDR1 SGHTA and CDR2 FQGNSA. The CDR3 totals 16 residues. The CDR3 bases are TGTGCCAGCAGCTTCACCACGGGACAGGGTTTCTATGGCTACACCTTC. Its translation: CASSFTTGQGFYGYTF.

This clonotype was counted a few times. The genes are TRBV20-1 and TRBJ2-7, with TRBD2 matching over 10 bases. Germline CDR1 reads DFQATT; CDR2 reads SNEGSKA (reference sequence). The CDR3 has 16 residues. Losses at the gene ends were 1 base for V and 3 bases for J; bases not matched to a gene: 9. This chain's CDR3 is CSARGELAGRYYEQYF. The CDR3 bases are TGCAGTGCTAGAGGTGAACTAGCGGGGAGGTACTACGAGCAGTACTTC.

The V and J genes are TRBV28 and TRBJ2-7; the match to TRBD2 covers 8 bases. The CDR3 covers 15 residues. V was pared by 7 bases and J by 2 bases, with 10 bases of the junction left unmatched. The germline V gene encodes CDR1 MDHEN and CDR2 SYDVKM. The chain's CDR3 is CASTQLAGGAYEQYF. The CDR3 DNA reads TGTGCCAGCACCCAGCTAGCGGGCGGAGCCTACGAGCAGTACTTC.

This clonotype occurred a few times. The V call is TRBV6-6, the J call TRBJ2-2; perhaps TRBD1 as D (6 bases). V was pared by 2 bases and J by 7 bases, with 14 bases between. Germline CDR1 is MNHNY and CDR2 is SVGAGI (reference sequence). The CDR3 consists of 15 residues. The CDR3 region is CASSYPTGSGGELFF. DNA for the CDR3: TGTGCCAGCAGTTACCCCACAGGGTCGGGCGGGGAGCTGTTTTTT.

The chain has TRBV7-3 and TRBJ2-3; D is possibly TRBD2 (6 bases). With 8 bases removed from V and 8 bases from J, the gap between germline ends came to 11 bases. CDR3 length equals 11 residues. Per germline, CDR1 SGHTA and CDR2 FQGTGA. CDR3 bases: TGTGCCAGCGGTTTGGGGGGTACGCAGTATTTT. As protein: CASGLGGTQYF. Full variable domain (remainder filled in from reference TRBV7-3 and TRBJ2-3): GAGVSQTPSNKVTEKGKYVELRCDPISGHTALYWYRQSLGQGPEFLIYFQGTGAADDSGLPNDRFFAVRPEGSVSTLKIQRTERGDSAVYLCASGLGGTQYFGPGTRLTVL.

Here the CDR3 DNA reads TGCGCCAGCAGCTTGTCCGGGACGGTTGATAATTCACCCCTCCACTTT. Translation: CASSLSGTVDNSPLHF. This chain joins TRBV5-1 and TRBJ1-6; a possible D gene is TRBD1 (5 bases). V lost 1 base and J 5 bases, leaving 13 bases between the germline ends. The CDR3 is 16 residues long. Germline values: CDR1 SGHRS, CDR2 YFSETQ.

This chain links TRBV7-8 with TRBJ2-7; D possibly matches TRBD1 or TRBD2 (7 bases each). The CDR3 is made up of 15 amino acids. Germline V CDR1 and CDR2: SGHVS, FQNEAQ. The V and J ends lost 5 bases and 4 bases respectively, with 18 bases between them. DNA of the CDR3: TGTGCCAGCAGCCCAGGGGGGGGACAGCAGTACGAGCAGTACTTC. The encoded protein is CASSPGGGQQYEQYF.

The rearrangement uses TRBV10-3 and TRBJ1-6; D is possibly TRBD1 (6 bases). CDR3 length equals 15 residues. Trimming cost V 0 bases and J 5 bases, with 8 bases left between them. Per germline, CDR1 ENHRY and CDR2 SYGVKD. CDR3 sequence reads: CAISESGADNSPLHF. CDR3 in DNA: TGTGCCATCAGTGAGTCGGGGGCAGATAATTCACCCCTCCACTTT.

About this clonotype: One end of the junction does not line up with germline, which may come from a read error. The gene calls are TRBV6-6 and TRBJ2-1; 7 bases agree with TRBD2. The V gene's germline CDR1 is MNHNY and CDR2 SVGAGI (reference sequence). This CDR3 has 15 residues. The CDR3 bases are TGTGGCAGCACTCAATCGACTAGCAGCTACAATGAGCAGTTCTTC. The encoded protein is CGSTQSTSSYNEQFF.

The rearrangement joins TRBV5-1 to TRBJ1-4; TRBD1 aligns across 8 bases. The germline V gene has CDR1 SGHRS and CDR2 YFSETQ. V lost 4 bases and J lost 6; bases outside the gene matches: 8. This CDR3 region has 15 residues. The CDR3 region has the DNA TGCGCCAGCAGCCCGCAGGGGGCGGCGGATGAAAAACTGTTTTTT. It is translated as CASSPQGAADEKLFF. Full variable domain (rest looked up from reference TRBV5-1 and TRBJ1-4): KAGVTQTPRYLIKTRGQQVTLSCSPISGHRSVSWYQQTPGQGLQFLFEYFSETQRNKGNFPGRFSGRQFSNSRSEMNVSTLELGDSALYLCASSPQGAADEKLFFGSGTQLSVL.

This clonotype was seen just once. The rearrangement links TRBV10-3 to TRBJ2-5; 8 bases align to TRBD2. The J call may not be correct, given that the DNA end is closer to TRBJ2-7. The CDR3 loop spans 15 amino acids. Germline values: CDR1 ENHRY, CDR2 SYGVKD. The CDR3 reads CATMAAGTSAYEQYF. The CDR3 DNA follows: TGTGCCACCATGGCTGCGGGGACTAGTGCCTACGAGCAGTACTTC.

The chain carries TRBV4-3 and TRBJ1-1, with 7 bases identical to TRBD1. The CDR3 contains 13 residues. V shed 10 bases and J 0 bases; nucleotides not matched to a gene: 5. The germline CDR1 and CDR2 sequences are LGHNA and YSLEER. The CDR3, as DNA: TGCGCCATCGCCGGGACAGTGAACACTGAAGCTTTCTTT. This sequence encodes CAIAGTVNTEAFF.

This clonotype has ten or more counts. The V gene is TRBV6-5, the J gene TRBJ1-1; D is uncertain. CDR3 length equals 16 residues. The germline CDR1 and CDR2 sequences are MNHEY and SVGAGI. The V end lost 4 bases, the J end lost 1 base, and 16 bases lay between the germline ends. The CDR3 region has the DNA TGTGCCAGCAGTTGGGGTTCCCAGAGAGGGAACACTGAAGCTTTCTTT. Translating it yields CASSWGSQRGNTEAFF.

The chain uses TRBV7-2 and TRBJ2-7; D is perhaps TRBD2 (7 bases). The J call may be wrong; the DNA end is better matched by TRBJ2-5. Germline V gene lookup returns CDR1 SGHTA and CDR2 FQGNSA. The CDR3 is 17 amino acids. CDR3 loop: CASSLEAGRGAPMTQYF. In DNA form, the CDR3 reads TGTGCCAGCAGCTTAGAGGCGGGACGGGGGGCCCCAATGACCCAGTACTTC.

The V and J genes are TRBV7-3 and TRBJ2-1; D not certain. The germline CDR1 and CDR2 sequences are SGHTA and FQGTGA. Trimming took off 3 bases at V and 10 bases at J, with 16 bases between the two ends. The CDR3 contains 14 residues. The CDR3 loop is CASSLDALPYEQFF. For the CDR3, the DNA is TGTGCCAGCAGCTTGGACGCCCTACCCTACGAGCAGTTCTTC.

V gene TRBV20-1 combines with J gene TRBJ2-7, with 11 bases that match TRBD1. The J call is uncertain, as TRBJ2-5 better fits the DNA end. The CDR3 extends over 16 amino acids. The germline CDR1 and CDR2 sequences are DFQATT and SNEGSKA (reference sequence). For the CDR3, the DNA is TGCAGTGCTAGACCGGCTCGGACAGGGGGCTCGGGGACCCAGTACTTC. Translating gives CSARPARTGGSGTQYF.

The chain uses TRBV27 and TRBJ2-4; D is undetermined. V shed 4 bases and J shed 7 bases, with 8 bases lying between them. The V gene's germline CDR1 is MNHEY and CDR2 SMNVEV (reference sequence). This CDR3 spans 12 amino acids. The CDR3: CASSSTQNIQYF. CDR3 sequence (DNA): TGTGCCAGCAGTTCTACGCAGAACATTCAGTACTTC.

The gene calls are TRBV9 and TRBJ2-5; 9 bases are shared with TRBD1. Germline trimming cut 2 bases from V and 4 bases from J; bases unmatched to any gene: 6. CDR1 and CDR2 (germline): SGDLS, YYNGEE. This CDR3 is built from 15 residues. The DNA of the CDR3 is TGTGCCAGCAGCGTCCGACAGGGGGATCGAGAGACCCAGTACTTC. Amino acids: CASSVRQGDRETQYF. Complete variable domain (other parts from reference TRBV9 and TRBJ2-5): DSGVTQTPKHLITATGQRVTLRCSPRSGDLSVYWYQQSLDQGLQFLIQYYNGEERAKGNILERFSAQQFPDLHSELNLSSLELGDSALYFCASSVRQGDRETQYFGPGTRLLVL.

V usage is TRBV20-1 and J usage is TRBJ2-2; either TRBD1 or TRBD2 may supply D (5 bases each). V dropped 5 bases and J dropped 4 bases, with 14 bases sitting between them. CDR1 is DFQATT, CDR2 SNEGSKA, per germline (reference sequence). The CDR3 totals 14 residues. CDR3 amino acids: CSAQKGRFTGELFF. The DNA of the CDR3 is TGCAGTGCTCAGAAGGGACGTTTCACCGGGGAGCTGTTTTTT.